Reported below is one T cell receptor beta chain. CDR3 size: 19 residues. V lost 4 bases and J lost 2, with 24 bases in between. Germline V gives CDR1 MGHRA, CDR2 YSYEKL. Produced via immunoSEQ multiplex PCR; TCRdb's table is partial and in-frame only. The table includes 250,000 to 350,000 clones, 89% detected once. This entry comes from a study of blood T cell repertoires in COVID-19. Study-level background: In each case, the material was cDNA or gDNA derived from T cells, B-cell-depleted T cells, or PBMCs.

The TCR originated in a man younger than 30 who had recovered from COVID-19. The sample taken for sequencing was peripheral blood. The V and J genes are TRBV4-1 and TRBJ2-1, with a weak D call TRBD1 (6 bases). Here the CDR3 reads CASSRRMTGFPGAYNEQFF. CDR3 in DNA: TGCGCCAGCAGCCGAAGGATGACAGGTTTCCCAGGCGCCTACAATGAGCAGTTCTTC.